This T cell receptor beta chain was documented in a study of blood T cells in healthy people across ages. Findings of the study overall: A roughly linear age-dependent decrease characterized TCR beta diversity per million T cells.

This clonotype was counted only a few times. Its antigen remains unidentified. CDR1 and CDR2 (germline): MGHDK, SYGVNS. This CDR3 contains 13 residues. V was cut by 7 bases and J by 1 base, with 9 bases left in between. Next came a second PCR, run for about 6 to 12 cycles, which used a sample-barcoded 5' primer along with a J-beta primer mix. TCRdb reprocessed the 5' RACE reads with MiXCR, giving one entry per CDR3 protein. The sample includes roughly 650,000 distinct CDR3 sequences, 32% of them seen just once. The TCR sequence derives from a woman aged 80 or older in good health. Material for sequencing was blood. V is TRBV25-1 and J is TRBJ2-3; possible D gene TRBD1, 6 bases. CDR3 nucleotide sequence: TGTGCCAGCAACAGGGTCGGCACAGATACGCAGTATTTT. It codes for CASNRVGTDTQYF.